Following are 9 T cell receptor beta chains from one sample sequenced in a study of Ad26.COV2.S vaccination and SARS-CoV-2 variants. Some clones are missing from TCRdb's copy, which holds only in-frame ones; the method was immunoSEQ multiplex PCR. This table holds 200,000 to 300,000 clones, more than 75% found once. Treatment specified: over 15 received Ad26.COV2.S at low or high dose, single or two shots; several received placebo; per-sample allocation not given. Sampling took place 63 days after the first vaccine or placebo injection. The sequences come from peripheral blood, collected in a trial of Ad26.COV2.S vaccine versus placebo. Every receptor here comes from a person between 18 and 60 years old who received the Ad26.COV2.S COVID-19 vaccine or a placebo.

In this sample, this clone turned up a few times. The chain links TRBV13 to TRBJ1-1, with 7 nucleotides matching TRBD1. J gave up 3 bases and V 10 bases, and 8 bases lay outside the gene matches. The CDR3 extends over 13 amino acids. CDR1 and CDR2 from the germline V gene are PRHDT and FYEKMQ (reference sequence). The CDR3 region has the DNA TGTGCCATTTCGACAGGGCCGTACACTGAAGCTTTCTTT. This encodes CAISTGPYTEAFF.

The chain carries TRBV28 and TRBJ1-1; perhaps TRBD1 as D (5 bases). The CDR3 spans 12 residues. CDR1 is MDHEN and CDR2 is SYDVKM in the germline V gene. V gave up 8 bases and J gave up 6 bases, with 13 bases separating them. CDR3 amino acids: CASLRGNAEAFF. The CDR3 DNA reads as TGTGCCAGCCTACGGGGCAACGCTGAAGCTTTCTTT.

The V gene is TRBV19, the J gene TRBJ1-6, with TRBD1 as a possible D gene (6 bases). V was clipped by 5 bases and J by 3 bases, with 14 bases between them. The CDR3 spans 16 residues. Per the germline V gene, CDR1 is LNHDA and CDR2 is SQIVND (reference sequence). CDR3 coding DNA: TGTGCCAGTAGTTGGGGGTCAGGGGTCTATAATTCACCCCTCCACTTT. Amino acid sequence: CASSWGSGVYNSPLHF.

The chain employs TRBV27 and TRBJ2-7; 7 nucleotides line up with TRBD2. The CDR3 loop spans 14 amino acids. Trimming removed 0 bases from V and 6 bases from J; junction bases left unmatched: 5. CDR1 and CDR2 (germline): MNHEY, SMNVEV (reference sequence). This CDR3 is CASSLSFREGEQYF. The CDR3 nucleotides are TGTGCCAGCAGTTTATCGTTCAGGGAGGGCGAGCAGTACTTC.

The V and J genes are TRBV27 and TRBJ2-2; 10 positions agree with TRBD2. This CDR3 spans 15 amino acids. Germline CDR1 reads MNHEY; CDR2 reads SMNVEV (reference sequence). The V segment lost 6 bases and the J segment 5 bases; nucleotides outside the gene matches: 6. The CDR3 reads CASRASGGGTGELFF. CDR3 DNA sequence: TGTGCCAGCAGGGCTAGCGGGGGCGGGACCGGGGAGCTGTTTTTT.

This chain joins TRBV7-6 and TRBJ2-1, with D possibly TRBD2 on 5 matching bases. Looked up from germline, CDR1 is SGHVS and CDR2 is FNYEAQ. V was trimmed by 5 bases and J by 7 bases, leaving 33 bases between them. CDR3 length equals 20 residues. The CDR3 DNA reads as TGTGCCAGCAGCCTAACCCCTAGACTCGGGCCGGGGTCGCTTGCGAATGAGCAGTTCTTC. This encodes CASSLTPRLGPGSLANEQFF.

This clone was seen just once. The rearrangement uses TRBV7-9 and TRBJ1-5; 12 bases line up with TRBD1. The CDR3 consists of 16 residues. Per the germline V gene, CDR1 is SEHNR and CDR2 is FQNEAQ (reference sequence). Trimming took 3 bases from V and 7 from J; bases not matched to a gene: 7. The CDR3 sequence: CASSLGQGAPGQPQHF. The CDR3 nucleotides are TGTGCCAGCAGCTTGGGACAGGGGGCTCCAGGACAGCCCCAGCATTTT.

This clone is a singleton in its sample. The V call is TRBV3-1 (or the pseudogene TRBV3-2), the J call TRBJ2-1; D unresolved. In germline, CDR1 is LGHDT, CDR2 YNNKEL (reference sequence). The V end was cut by 1 base, the J end by 9 bases, with 10 bases between. CDR3 length: 13 amino acids. The CDR3 coding sequence is TGTGCCAGCAGCCAAGGGGGTTGGGGTGAGCAGTTCTTC. It yields the protein CASSQGGWGEQFF.

The chain has TRBV7-8 and TRBJ1-4, with unresolved D. The V gene's germline CDR1 is SGHVS and CDR2 FQNEAQ. The CDR3 loop spans 15 amino acids. Trimming cost V 2 bases and J 4 bases, with 11 bases left between them. The DNA of the CDR3 is TGTGCCAGCAGCTTAAACCCGGGAGATAATGAAAAACTGTTTTTT. Its protein product is CASSLNPGDNEKLFF. The full variable domain, completed using reference TRBV7-8 and TRBJ1-4, is GAGVSQSPRYKVAKRGQDVALRCDPISGHVSLFWYQQALGQGPEFLTYFQNEAQLDKSGLPSDRFFAERPEGSVSTLKIQRTQQEDSAVYLCASSLNPGDNEKLFFGSGTQLSVL.